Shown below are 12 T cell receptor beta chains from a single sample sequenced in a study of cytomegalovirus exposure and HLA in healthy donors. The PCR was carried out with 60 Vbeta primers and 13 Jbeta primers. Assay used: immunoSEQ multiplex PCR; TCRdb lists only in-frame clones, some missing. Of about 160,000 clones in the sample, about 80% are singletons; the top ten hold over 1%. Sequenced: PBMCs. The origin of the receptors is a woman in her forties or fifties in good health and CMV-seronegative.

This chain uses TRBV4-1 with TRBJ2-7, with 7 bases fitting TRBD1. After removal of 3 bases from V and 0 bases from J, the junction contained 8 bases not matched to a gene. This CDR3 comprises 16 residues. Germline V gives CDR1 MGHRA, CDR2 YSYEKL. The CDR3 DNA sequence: TGCGCCAGCAGCCAGCCGGGACAGAGGTCCTCCTACGAGCAGTACTTC. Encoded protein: CASSQPGQRSSYEQYF.

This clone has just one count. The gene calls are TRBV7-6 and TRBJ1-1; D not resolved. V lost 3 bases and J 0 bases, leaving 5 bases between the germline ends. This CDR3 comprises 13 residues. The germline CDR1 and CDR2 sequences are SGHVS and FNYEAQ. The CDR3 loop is CASSFRLNTEAFF. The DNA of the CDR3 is TGTGCCAGCAGCTTCAGGCTGAACACTGAAGCTTTCTTT. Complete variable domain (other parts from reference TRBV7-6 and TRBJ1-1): GAGVSQSPRYKVTKRGQDVALRCDPISGHVSLYWYRQALGQGPEFLTYFNYEAQQDKSGLPNDRFSAERPEGSISTLTIQRTEQRDSAMYRCASSFRLNTEAFFGQGTRLTVV.

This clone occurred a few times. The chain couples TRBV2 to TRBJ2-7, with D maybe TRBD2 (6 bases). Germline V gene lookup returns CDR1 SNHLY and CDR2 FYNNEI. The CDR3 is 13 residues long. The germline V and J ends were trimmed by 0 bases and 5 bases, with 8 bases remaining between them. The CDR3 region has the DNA TGTGCCAGCAGTGAAGCGGCTAGCGACGAGCAGTACTTC. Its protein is CASSEAASDEQYF.

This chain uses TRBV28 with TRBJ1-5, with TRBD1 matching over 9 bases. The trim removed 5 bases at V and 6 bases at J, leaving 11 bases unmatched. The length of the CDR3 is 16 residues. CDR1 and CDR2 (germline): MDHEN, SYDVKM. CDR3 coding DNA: TGTGCCAGCAGTACCTCCTCGGGGGGACAGGGTCAGCCCCAGCATTTT. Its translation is CASSTSSGGQGQPQHF.

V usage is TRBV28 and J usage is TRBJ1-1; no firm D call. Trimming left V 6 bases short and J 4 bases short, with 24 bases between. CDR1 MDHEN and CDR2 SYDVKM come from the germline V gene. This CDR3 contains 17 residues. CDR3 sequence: CASRLRVDYRSSTEAFF. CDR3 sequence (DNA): TGTGCCAGCAGACTGAGGGTAGATTATCGGAGTAGCACTGAAGCTTTCTTT.

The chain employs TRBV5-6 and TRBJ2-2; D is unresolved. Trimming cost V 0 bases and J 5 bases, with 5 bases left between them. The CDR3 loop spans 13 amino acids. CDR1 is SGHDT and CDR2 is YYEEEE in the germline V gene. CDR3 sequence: CASSLALTGELFF. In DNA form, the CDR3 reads TGTGCCAGCAGCTTGGCCCTGACCGGGGAGCTGTTTTTT.

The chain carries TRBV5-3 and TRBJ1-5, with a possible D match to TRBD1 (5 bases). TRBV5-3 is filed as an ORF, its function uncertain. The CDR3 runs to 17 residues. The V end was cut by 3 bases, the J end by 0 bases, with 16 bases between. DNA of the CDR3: TGTGCCAGAAGCTGGGGGGGGACCGAGTTTAGCAATCAGCCCCAGCATTTT. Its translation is CARSWGGTEFSNQPQHF.

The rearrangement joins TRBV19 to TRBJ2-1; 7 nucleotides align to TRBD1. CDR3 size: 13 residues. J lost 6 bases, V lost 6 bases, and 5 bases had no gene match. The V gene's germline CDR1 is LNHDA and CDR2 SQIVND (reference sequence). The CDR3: CASRNRGGNEQFF. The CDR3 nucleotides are TGTGCCAGTAGAAACAGGGGTGGCAATGAGCAGTTCTTC.

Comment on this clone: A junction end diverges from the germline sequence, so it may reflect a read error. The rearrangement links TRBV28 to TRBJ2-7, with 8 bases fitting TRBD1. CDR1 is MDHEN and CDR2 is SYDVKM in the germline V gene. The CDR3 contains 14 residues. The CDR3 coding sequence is TGTGCCAGCAGCTTCCGGGACAGGCAGTACGCGCAGTACTTC. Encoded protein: CASSFRDRQYAQYF.

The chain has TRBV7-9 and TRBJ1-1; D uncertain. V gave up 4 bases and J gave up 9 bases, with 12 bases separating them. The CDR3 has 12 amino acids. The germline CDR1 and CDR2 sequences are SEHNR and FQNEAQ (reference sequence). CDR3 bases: TGTGCCAGCAGCTCGTTACAGAGCCAAGCTTTCTTT. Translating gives CASSSLQSQAFF.

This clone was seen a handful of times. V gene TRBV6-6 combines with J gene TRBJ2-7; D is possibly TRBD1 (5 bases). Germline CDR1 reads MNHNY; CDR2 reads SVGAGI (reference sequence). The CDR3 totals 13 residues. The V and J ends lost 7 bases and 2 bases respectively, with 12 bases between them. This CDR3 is CASIAGAAYEQYF. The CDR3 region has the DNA TGTGCCAGCATTGCTGGGGCTGCCTACGAGCAGTACTTC.

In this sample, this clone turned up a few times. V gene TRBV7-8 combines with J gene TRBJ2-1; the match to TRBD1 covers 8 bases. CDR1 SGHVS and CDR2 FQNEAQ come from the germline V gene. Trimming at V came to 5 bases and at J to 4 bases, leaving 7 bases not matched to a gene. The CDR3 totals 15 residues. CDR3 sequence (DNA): TGTGCCAGCAGCCTAGGACAGGGTACTTACAATGAGCAGTTCTTC. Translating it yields CASSLGQGTYNEQFF.